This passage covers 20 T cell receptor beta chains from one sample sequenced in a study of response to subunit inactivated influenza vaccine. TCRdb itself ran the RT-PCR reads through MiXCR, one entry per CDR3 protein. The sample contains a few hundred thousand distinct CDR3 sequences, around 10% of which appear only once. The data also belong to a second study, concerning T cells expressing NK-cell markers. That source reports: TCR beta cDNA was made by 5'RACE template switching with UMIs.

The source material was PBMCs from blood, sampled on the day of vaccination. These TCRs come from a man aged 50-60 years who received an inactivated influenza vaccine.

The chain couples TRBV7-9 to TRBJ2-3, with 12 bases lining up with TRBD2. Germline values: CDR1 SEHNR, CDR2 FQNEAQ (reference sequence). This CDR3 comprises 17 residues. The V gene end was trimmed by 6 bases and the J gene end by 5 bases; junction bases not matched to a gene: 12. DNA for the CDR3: TGTGCCAGCAGTTTTCCGACTAGCGGGGGCATCATAGATACGCAGTATTTT. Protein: CASSFPTSGGIIDTQYF. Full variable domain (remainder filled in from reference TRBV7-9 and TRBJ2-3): DTGVSQNPRHKITKRGQNVTFRCDPISEHNRLYWYRQTLGQGPEFLTYFQNEAQLEKSRLLSDRFSAERPKGSFSTLEIQRTEQGDSAMYLCASSFPTSGGIIDTQYFGPGTRLTVL.

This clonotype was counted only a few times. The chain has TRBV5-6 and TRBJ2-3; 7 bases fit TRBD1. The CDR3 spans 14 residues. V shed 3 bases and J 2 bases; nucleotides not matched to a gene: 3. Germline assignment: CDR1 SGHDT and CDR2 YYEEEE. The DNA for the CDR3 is TGTGCCAGCAGCTCCGACAGGGCCACAGATACGCAGTATTTT. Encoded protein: CASSSDRATDTQYF.

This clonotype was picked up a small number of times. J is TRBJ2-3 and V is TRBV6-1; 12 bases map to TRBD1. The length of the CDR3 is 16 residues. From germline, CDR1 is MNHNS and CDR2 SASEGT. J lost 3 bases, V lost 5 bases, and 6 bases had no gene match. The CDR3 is CASSKGTGGTTDTQYF. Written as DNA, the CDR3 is TGTGCCAGCAGTAAAGGGACAGGGGGCACGACAGATACGCAGTATTTT.

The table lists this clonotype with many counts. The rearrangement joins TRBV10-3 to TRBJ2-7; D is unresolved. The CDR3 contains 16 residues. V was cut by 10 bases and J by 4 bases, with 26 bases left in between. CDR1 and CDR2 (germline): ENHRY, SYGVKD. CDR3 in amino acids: CAKTGPRKIPLYEQYF. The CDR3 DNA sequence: TGTGCCAAAACCGGGCCTAGAAAAATTCCCCTTTACGAGCAGTACTTC.

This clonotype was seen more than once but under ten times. The CDR3 sequence: CASSRAGTSNNEQFF. CDR3 DNA: TGTGCCAGCAGCCGTGCCGGGACTAGCAACAATGAGCAGTTCTTC. This sequence joins TRBV9 and TRBJ2-1, with TRBD2 matching over 9 bases. The J segment lost 5 bases and the V segment lost 4 bases, leaving 7 bases of the junction unmatched. CDR1 is SGDLS and CDR2 is YYNGEE in the germline V gene. The CDR3 is made up of 15 amino acids.

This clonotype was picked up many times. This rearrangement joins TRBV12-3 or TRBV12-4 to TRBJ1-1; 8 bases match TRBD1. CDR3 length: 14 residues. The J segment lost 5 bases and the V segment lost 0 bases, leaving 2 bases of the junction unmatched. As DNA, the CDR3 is TGTGCCAGCAGTTTAGCGGACAGGGTTACTGAAGCTTTCTTT. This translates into CASSLADRVTEAFF.

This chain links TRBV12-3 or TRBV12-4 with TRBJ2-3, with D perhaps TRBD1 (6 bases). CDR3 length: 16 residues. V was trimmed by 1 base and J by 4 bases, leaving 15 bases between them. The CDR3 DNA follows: TGTGCCAGCAGTTTAGGCTCCAGGGGAAGTGCAGATACGCAGTATTTT. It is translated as CASSLGSRGSADTQYF.

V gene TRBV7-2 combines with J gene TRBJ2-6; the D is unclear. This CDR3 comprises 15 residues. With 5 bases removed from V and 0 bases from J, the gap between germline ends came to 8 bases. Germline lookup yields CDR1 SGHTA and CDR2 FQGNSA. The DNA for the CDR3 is TGTGCCAGCAGCCCCTTGATCTCTGGGGCCAACGTCCTGACTTTC. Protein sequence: CASSPLISGANVLTF.

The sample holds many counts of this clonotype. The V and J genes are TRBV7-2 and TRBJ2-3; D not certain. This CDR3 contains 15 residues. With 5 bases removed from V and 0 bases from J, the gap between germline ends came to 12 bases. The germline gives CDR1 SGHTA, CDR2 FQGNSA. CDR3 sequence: CASSLLGISTDTQYF. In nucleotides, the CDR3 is TGTGCCAGCAGCCTATTAGGAATAAGCACAGATACGCAGTATTTT.

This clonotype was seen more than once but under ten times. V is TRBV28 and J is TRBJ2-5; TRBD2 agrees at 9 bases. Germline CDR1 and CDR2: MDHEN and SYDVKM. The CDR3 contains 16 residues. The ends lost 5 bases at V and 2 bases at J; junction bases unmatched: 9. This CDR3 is CASSRRLADKQETQYF. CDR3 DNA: TGTGCCAGCAGTAGAAGACTAGCGGATAAACAAGAGACCCAGTACTTC. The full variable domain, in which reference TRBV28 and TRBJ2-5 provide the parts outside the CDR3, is DVKVTQSSRYLVKRTGEKVFLECVQDMDHENMFWYRQDPGLGLRLIYFSYDVKMKEKGDIPEGYSVSREKKERFSLILESASTNQTSMYLCASSRRLADKQETQYFGPGTRLLVL.

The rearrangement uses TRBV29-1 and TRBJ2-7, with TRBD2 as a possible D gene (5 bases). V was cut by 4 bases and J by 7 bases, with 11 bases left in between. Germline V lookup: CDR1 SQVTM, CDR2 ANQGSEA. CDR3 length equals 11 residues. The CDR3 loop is CSVVGPGEQYF. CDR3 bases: TGCAGCGTTGTCGGGCCGGGGGAGCAGTACTTC.

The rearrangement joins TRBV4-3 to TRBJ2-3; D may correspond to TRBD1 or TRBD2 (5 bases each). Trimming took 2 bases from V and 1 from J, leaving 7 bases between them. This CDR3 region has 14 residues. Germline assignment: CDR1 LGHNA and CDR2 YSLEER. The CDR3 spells CASSQWDGTDTQYF. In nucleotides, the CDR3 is TGCGCCAGCAGCCAATGGGACGGCACAGATACGCAGTATTTT.

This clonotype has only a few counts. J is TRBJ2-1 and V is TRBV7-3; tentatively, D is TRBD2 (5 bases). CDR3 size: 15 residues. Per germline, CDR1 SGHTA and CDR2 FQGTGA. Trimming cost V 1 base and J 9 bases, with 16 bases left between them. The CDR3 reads CASSLMIATRVEQFF. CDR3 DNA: TGTGCCAGCAGCTTAATGATAGCGACCCGCGTTGAGCAGTTCTTC.

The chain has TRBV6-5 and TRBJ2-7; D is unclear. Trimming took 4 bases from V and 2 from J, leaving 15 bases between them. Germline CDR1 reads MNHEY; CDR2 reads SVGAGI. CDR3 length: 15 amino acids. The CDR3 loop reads CASSSAAGFTYEQYF. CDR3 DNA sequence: TGTGCCAGCAGTTCCGCAGCAGGTTTCACCTACGAGCAGTACTTC.

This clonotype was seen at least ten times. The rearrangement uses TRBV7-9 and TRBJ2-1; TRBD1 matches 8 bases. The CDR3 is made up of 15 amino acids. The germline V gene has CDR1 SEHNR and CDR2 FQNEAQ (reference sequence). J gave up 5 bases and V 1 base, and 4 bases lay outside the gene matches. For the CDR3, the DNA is TGTGCCAGCAGCTTAGGCAGGGGGCAGGACAATGAGCAGTTCTTC. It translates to CASSLGRGQDNEQFF.

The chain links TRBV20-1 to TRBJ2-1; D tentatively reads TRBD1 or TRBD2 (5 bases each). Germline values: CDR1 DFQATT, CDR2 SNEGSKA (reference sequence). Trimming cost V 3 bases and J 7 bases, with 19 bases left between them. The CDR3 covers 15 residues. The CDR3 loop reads CSASVQKGWRNEQFF. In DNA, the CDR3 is TGCAGTGCTAGCGTTCAAAAGGGGTGGAGGAATGAGCAGTTCTTC.

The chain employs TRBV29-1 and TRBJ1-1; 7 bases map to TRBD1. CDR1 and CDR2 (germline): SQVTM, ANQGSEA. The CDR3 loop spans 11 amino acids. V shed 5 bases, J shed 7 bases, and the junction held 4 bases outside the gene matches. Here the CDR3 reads CSVQGGFEAFF. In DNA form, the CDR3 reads TGCAGCGTTCAAGGGGGCTTTGAAGCTTTCTTT. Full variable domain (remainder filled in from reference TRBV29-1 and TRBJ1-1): SAVISQKPSRDICQRGTSLTIQCQVDSQVTMMFWYRQQPGQSLTLIATANQGSEATYESGFVIDKFPISRPNLTFSTLTVSNMSPEDSSIYLCSVQGGFEAFFGQGTRLTVV.

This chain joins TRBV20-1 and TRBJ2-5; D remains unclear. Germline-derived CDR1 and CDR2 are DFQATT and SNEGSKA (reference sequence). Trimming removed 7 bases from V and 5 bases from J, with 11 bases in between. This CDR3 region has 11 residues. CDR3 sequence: CSGSEWETQYF. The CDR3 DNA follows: TGCAGTGGTTCGGAATGGGAGACCCAGTACTTC.

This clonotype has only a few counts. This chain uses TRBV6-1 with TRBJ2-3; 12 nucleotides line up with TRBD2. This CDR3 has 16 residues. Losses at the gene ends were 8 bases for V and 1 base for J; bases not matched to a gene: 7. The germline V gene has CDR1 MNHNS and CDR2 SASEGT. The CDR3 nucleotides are TGTGCCAGCGCTTCACTAGCGGGAGGAGGCACAGATACGCAGTATTTT. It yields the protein CASASLAGGGTDTQYF.

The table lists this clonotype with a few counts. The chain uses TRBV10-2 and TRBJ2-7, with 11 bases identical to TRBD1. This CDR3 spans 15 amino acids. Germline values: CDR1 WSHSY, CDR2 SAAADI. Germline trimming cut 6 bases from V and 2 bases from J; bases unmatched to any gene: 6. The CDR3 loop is CASRSGQGAPYEQYF. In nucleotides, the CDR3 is TGCGCCAGCAGATCCGGACAGGGGGCCCCCTACGAGCAGTACTTC.